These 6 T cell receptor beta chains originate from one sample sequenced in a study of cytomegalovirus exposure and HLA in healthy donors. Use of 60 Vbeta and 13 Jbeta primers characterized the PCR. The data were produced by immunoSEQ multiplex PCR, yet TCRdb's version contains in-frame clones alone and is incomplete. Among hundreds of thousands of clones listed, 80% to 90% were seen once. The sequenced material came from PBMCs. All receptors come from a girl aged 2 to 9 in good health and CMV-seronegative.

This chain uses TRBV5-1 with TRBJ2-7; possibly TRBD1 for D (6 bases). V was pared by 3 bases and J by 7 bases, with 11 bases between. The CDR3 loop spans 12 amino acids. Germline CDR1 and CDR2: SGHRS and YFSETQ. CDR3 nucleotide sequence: TGCGCCAGCAGCTCGGTTCAGGGGGAGCAGTACTTC. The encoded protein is CASSSVQGEQYF.

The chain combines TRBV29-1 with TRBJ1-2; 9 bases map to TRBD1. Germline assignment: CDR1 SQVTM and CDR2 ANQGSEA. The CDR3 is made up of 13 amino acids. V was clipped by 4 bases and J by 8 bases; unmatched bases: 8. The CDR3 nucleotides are TGCAGCGTTGTTACGGGACAGGGCTCAGGCTACACCTTC. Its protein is CSVVTGQGSGYTF.

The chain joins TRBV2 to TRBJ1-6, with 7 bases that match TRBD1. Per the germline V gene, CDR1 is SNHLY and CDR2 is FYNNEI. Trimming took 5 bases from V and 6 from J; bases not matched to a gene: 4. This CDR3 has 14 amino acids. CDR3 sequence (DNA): TGTGCCAGCAGTCCCGGGACAGCTAATTCACCCCTCCACTTT. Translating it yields CASSPGTANSPLHF.

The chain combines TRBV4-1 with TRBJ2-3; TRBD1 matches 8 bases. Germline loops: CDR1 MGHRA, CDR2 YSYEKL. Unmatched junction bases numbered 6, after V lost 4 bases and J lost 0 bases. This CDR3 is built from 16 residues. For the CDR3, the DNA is TGCGCCAGCAGCCCGGGACAGGTTCTTAGCACAGATACGCAGTATTTT. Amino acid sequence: CASSPGQVLSTDTQYF.

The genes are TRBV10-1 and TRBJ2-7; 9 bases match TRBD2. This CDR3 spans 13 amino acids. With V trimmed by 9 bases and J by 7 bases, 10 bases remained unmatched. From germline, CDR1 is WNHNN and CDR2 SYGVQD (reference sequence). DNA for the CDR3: TGCGCCAGTCGGGCGGGGGGGACTAGGGAGCAGTACTTC. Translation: CASRAGGTREQYF.

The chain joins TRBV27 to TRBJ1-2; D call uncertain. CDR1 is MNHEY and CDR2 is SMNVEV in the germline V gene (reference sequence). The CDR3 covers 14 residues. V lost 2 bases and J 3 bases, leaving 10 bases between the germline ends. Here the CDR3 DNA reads TGTGCCAGCAGTTTAAGTTACCGGGACTATGGCTACACCTTC. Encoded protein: CASSLSYRDYGYTF.